This T cell receptor beta chain came from a study of cytomegalovirus exposure and HLA in healthy donors. Study results and caveats: Cytomegalovirus association was listed for 170 or so TCR beta chains.

CDR1 is LNHDA and CDR2 is SQIVND in the germline V gene (reference sequence). Trimming left V 4 bases short and J 0 bases short, with 13 bases between. This CDR3 contains 16 residues. A multiplex PCR was run with 60 Vbeta primers and 13 Jbeta primers. TCRdb keeps only in-frame clones here, not all; method: immunoSEQ multiplex PCR. The table counts tens of thousands of clones; about 1.2% lies in the top ten. In the case of this clone: No antigen is known for it.

Sequencing was carried out using PBMCs. The chain joins TRBV19 to TRBJ2-1; D gene unclear. This TCR derives from a man aged 30-40 years in good health and CMV-seronegative. The CDR3 sequence is CASSNPSGYSYNEQFF. The CDR3 DNA follows: TGTGCCAGTAGTAACCCCTCCGGGTACTCCTACAATGAGCAGTTCTTC.